The source of this T cell receptor beta chain is a study of cytomegalovirus exposure and HLA in healthy donors. Germline CDR1 and CDR2: SEHNR and FQNEAQ (reference sequence). This CDR3 region has 13 residues. V lost 6 bases and J 4 bases, leaving 10 bases between the germline ends. At the time of sampling, donors were nominally healthy, though unrecorded immune exposures were likely. Primers for the PCR totalled 60 Vbeta and 13 Jbeta. Produced via immunoSEQ multiplex PCR; TCRdb's table is partial and in-frame only. The sample shows about 150,000 clones, around 80% of them seen only once. As concerns this clone: Its antigen is still unknown.

Points from the study as a whole: In an earlier analysis, about 90% or about 30%: the productive usage of most TCR beta V segments. TCR association rates varied by HLA locus in a later analysis, with DRB1 highest and HLA-C lowest. The authors judged a highly shared variant cluster likely a sequencing artifact.

The sequencing input was PBMCs. The chain is built from TRBV7-9 and TRBJ1-5; D possibly corresponds to TRBD1 (5 bases). This receptor was obtained from a man between 35 and 55 years old in good health and CMV-seropositive. CDR3 DNA sequence: TGTGCCAGCAGGGGGACTGAGAATCAGCCCCAGCATTTT. Translating it yields CASRGTENQPQHF.